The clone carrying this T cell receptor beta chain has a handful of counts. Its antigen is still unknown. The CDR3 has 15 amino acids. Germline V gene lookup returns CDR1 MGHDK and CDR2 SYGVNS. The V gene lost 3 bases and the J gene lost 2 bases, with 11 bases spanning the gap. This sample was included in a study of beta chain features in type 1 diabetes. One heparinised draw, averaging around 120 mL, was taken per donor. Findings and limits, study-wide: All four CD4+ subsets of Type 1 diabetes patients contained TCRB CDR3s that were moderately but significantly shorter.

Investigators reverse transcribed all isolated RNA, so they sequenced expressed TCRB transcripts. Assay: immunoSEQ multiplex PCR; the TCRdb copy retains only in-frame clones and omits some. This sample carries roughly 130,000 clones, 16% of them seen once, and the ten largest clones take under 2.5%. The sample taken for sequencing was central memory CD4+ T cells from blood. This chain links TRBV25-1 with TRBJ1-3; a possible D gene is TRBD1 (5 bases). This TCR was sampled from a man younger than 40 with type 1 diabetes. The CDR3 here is CASSDHRQPGNTIYF. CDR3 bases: TGTGCCAGCAGTGACCACAGACAGCCTGGAAACACCATATATTTT. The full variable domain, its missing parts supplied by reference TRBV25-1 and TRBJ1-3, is EADIYQTPRYLVIGTGKKITLECSQTMGHDKMYWYQQDPGMELHLIHYSYGVNSTEKGDLSSESTVSRIRTEHFPLTLESARPSHTSQYLCASSDHRQPGNTIYFGEGSWLTVV.